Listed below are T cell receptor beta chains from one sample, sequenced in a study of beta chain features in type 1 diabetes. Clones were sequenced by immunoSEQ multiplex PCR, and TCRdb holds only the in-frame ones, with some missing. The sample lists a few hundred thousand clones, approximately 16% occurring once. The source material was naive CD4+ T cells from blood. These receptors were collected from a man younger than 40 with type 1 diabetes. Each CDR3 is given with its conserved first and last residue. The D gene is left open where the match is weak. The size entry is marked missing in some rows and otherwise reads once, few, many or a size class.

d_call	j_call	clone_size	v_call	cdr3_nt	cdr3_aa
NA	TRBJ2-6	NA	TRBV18	TGTGCCAGCTCACCGAGTTATTCTGGGGCCAACGTCCTGACTTTC	CASSPSYSGANVLTF
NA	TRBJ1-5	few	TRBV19	TGTGCCAGTAGTATTAGCGGGGGAAGGGTGAGCAATCAGCCCCAGCATTTT	CASSISGGRVSNQPQHF
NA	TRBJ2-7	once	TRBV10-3	TGTGCCATCAGAGAACACTCCTCAGCCTACGAGCAGTACTTC	CAIREHSSAYEQYF
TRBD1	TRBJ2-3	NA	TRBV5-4	TGTGCCAGCAGCGCAAAGGACAGGGTAGATACGCAGTATTTT	CASSAKDRVDTQYF
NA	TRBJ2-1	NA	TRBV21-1	TGTGCCAGCAGCTACCCCCCCCATAAGTACAATGAGCAGTTCTTC	CASSYPPHKYNEQFF
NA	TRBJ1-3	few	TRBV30	TGTGCCTGGAGCGCGGACAGCTCTGGAAACACCATATATTTT	CAWSADSSGNTIYF
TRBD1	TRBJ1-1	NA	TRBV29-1	TGCAGCGTTCAGCAGGGGGCGACGAACACTGAAGCTTTCTTT	CSVQQGATNTEAFF
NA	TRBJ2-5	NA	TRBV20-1	TGCAGTGCTACCAGTAGGTCCCAGTACTTC	CSATSRSQYF
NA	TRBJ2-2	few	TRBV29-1	TGCAGCGTTGGGTCTTTCGGGCTAGCAGAGCGGGCTGGGGAGCTGTTTTTT	CSVGSFGLAERAGELFF
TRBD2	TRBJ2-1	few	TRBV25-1	TGTGCCAGCAGTGACCCCGGACTAGGTGGCGATGAGCAGTTCTTC	CASSDPGLGGDEQFF
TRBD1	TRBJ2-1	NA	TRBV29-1	TGCAGCGTGTACGGACAGGGGGTAAACAATGAGCAGTTCTTC	CSVYGQGVNNEQFF
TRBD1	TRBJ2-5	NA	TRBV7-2	TGTGCCAGCAGCCTCCAGACAGGGCAAGAGACCCAGTACTTC	CASSLQTGQETQYF
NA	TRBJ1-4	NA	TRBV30	TGTGCCTGCCGTCGGGGGGAAAAACTGTTTTTT	CACRRGEKLFF
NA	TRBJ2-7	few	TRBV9	TGTGCCAGCAGCGTAGCGTCGTCTGCCGGCTACGAGCAGTACTTC	CASSVASSAGYEQYF
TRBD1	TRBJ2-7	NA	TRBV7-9	TGTGCCAGCAGCTTAACGAGACAGGGGGCTCTCGAGCAGTACTTC	CASSLTRQGALEQYF
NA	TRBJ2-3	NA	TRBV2	TGTGCCAGCAGTTTTAGCGGGACAGGCACAGATACGCAGTATTTT	CASSFSGTGTDTQYF
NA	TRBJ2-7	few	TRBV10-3	TGTGCCATCAGTTTTTTGGGACCCGAGCAGTACTTC	CAISFLGPEQYF
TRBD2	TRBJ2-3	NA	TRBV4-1	TGCGCCAGCAGCCAAGGTAGCGGGAGGGCCAGGACAGATACGCAGTATTTT	CASSQGSGRARTDTQYF
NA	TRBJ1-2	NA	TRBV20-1	TGCAGTGCCCTCCCTAACTATGGCTACACCTTC	CSALPNYGYTF
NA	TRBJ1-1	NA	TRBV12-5	TGTGCTAGTGGTTTTGGGCCGAACACTGAAGCTTTCTTT	CASGFGPNTEAFF
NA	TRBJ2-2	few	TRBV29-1	TGCAGCGTGATCACTGGCACCGGGGAGCTGTTTTTT	CSVITGTGELFF
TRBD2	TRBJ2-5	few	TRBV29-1	TGCAGCGTGGGAGGGAGGGCCGGAGAGACCCAGTACTTC	CSVGGRAGETQYF
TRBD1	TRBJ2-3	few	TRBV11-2	TGTGCCAGCAGCCCTCATCAGGGGGCCTGGGGAGATACGCAGTATTTT	CASSPHQGAWGDTQYF
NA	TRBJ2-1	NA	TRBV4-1	TGCGCCAGCAGCCAAGATCCCGGGTCCAAAAATGAGCAGTTCTTC	CASSQDPGSKNEQFF
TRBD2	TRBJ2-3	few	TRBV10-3	TGTGCCATCAGTGACCGGACTAGCGGGAGTGCAGATACGCAGTATTTT	CAISDRTSGSADTQYF
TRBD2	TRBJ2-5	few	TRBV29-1	TGCAGCGTTCAGCGGGAGTTTTTGGAGACCCAGTACTTC	CSVQREFLETQYF
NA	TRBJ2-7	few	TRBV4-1	TGCGCCAGCAGCCAAGGAGGGGACCTCGAGCAGTACTTC	CASSQGGDLEQYF
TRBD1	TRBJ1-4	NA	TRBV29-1	TGCAGCGCTCACCGGGACAGAAATGAAAAACTGTTTTTT	CSAHRDRNEKLFF
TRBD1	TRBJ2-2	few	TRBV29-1	TGCAGCGTTGGGGACAGTTACACCGGGGAGCTGTTTTTT	CSVGDSYTGELFF
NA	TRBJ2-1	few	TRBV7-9	TGTGCCAGCAGCTTAGCAGGGGATTACTACAATGAGCAGTTCTTC	CASSLAGDYYNEQFF
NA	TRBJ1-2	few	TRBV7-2	TGTGCCAGCAGCTTAAGGCAGGGAGGGAACCATGGCTACACCTTC	CASSLRQGGNHGYTF
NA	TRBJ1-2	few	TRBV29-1	TGCAGCGTTGCCCCCGGGGAAGACTATGGCTACACCTTC	CSVAPGEDYGYTF
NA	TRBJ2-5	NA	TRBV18	TGTGCCAGCTCACCAGCGCGGGCCAAAGAGACCCAGTACTTC	CASSPARAKETQYF
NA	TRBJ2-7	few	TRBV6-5	TGTGCCAGCAGTTACTCCCATGACGGGAGCTACGAGCAGTACTTC	CASSYSHDGSYEQYF
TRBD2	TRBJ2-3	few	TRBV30	TGTGCCTGGAGAGACGCGGGAGTCACAGATACGCAGTATTTT	CAWRDAGVTDTQYF
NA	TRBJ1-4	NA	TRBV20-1	TGCAGTGCTAGAGACGAAAAACTGTTTTTT	CSARDEKLFF
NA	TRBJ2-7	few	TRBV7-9	TGTGCCAGCAGCTTAGGGCGGCAGAGCTCCTACGAGCAGTACTTC	CASSLGRQSSYEQYF
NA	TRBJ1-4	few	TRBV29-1	TGCAGCGTTTTCGCGACAGGAGGGAATGAAAAACTGTTTTTT	CSVFATGGNEKLFF
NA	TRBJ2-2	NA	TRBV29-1	TGCAGCGTTGTGGCTAGCCGTAACACCGGGGAGCTGTTTTTT	CSVVASRNTGELFF
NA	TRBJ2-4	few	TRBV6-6	TGTGCCAGCAGTTACTCAAAAGGCATTCAGTACTTC	CASSYSKGIQYF
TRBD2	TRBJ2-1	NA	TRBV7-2	TGTGCCAGCAGCCCGCCCGGACTAGCGTCGTTCTTC	CASSPPGLASFF
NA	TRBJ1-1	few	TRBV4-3	TGCGCCAGCAGCCTCGACGGACTGAACACTGAAGCTTTCTTT	CASSLDGLNTEAFF
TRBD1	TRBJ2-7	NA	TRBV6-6	TGTGCCAGCAGTGAGAGACAGGGCATGGTCTACGAGCAGTACTTC	CASSERQGMVYEQYF
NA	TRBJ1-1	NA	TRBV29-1	TGCAGCGCCATTCGGGGGGCTTCGGCAGCGAACACTGAAGCTTTCTTT	CSAIRGASAANTEAFF
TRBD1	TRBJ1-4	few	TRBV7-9	TGTGCCAGCAGCGATCCGGGACAGAAGCTGTTTTTT	CASSDPGQKLFF
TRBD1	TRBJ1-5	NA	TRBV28	TGTGCCAGCAGTTTCGGACAGGTTGGCAATCAGCCCCAGCATTTT	CASSFGQVGNQPQHF
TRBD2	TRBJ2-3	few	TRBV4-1	TGCGCCAGCAGCCAAGGACTAGCGGATCGGGATACGCAGTATTTT	CASSQGLADRDTQYF
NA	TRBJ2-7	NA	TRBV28	TGTGCCAGCAGTTTAGTCGCCGGCTCCTACGAGCAGTACTTC	CASSLVAGSYEQYF
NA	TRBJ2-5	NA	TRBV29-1	TGCAGCCACAGTGGGCAAGAGACCCAGTACTTC	CSHSGQETQYF
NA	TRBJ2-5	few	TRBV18	TGTGCCAGCTCAATCCTGGACAGCCAAGAGACCCAGTACTTC	CASSILDSQETQYF
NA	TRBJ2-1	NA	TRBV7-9	TGTGCCAGCAGGCCGACTAGTTCTGAGCAGTTCTTC	CASRPTSSEQFF
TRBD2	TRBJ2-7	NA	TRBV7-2	TGTGCCAGCAGCTTAGCGGAACTAGCGGGAGTCGAGCAGTACTTC	CASSLAELAGVEQYF
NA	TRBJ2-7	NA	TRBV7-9	TGTGCCAGCAGCGTTGCCTACGAGCAGTACTTC	CASSVAYEQYF
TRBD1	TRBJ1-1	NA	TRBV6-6	TGTGCCAGCAGTTATGAACAGGGGATTGGCACTGAAGCTTTCTTT	CASSYEQGIGTEAFF
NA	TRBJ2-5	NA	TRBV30	TGTGCCTGGAAGGGGGTGGGAGAGACCCAGTACTTC	CAWKGVGETQYF
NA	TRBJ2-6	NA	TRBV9	TGTGCCAGCAGCGTAGGTCGGCAGGTAGGAGATCGATCCTCTGGGGCCAACGTCCTGACTTTC	CASSVGRQVGDRSSGANVLTF
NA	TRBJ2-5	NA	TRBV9	TGTGCCAGCAGCGGGCCGACTGGACAGTTACAAGAGACCCAGTACTTC	CASSGPTGQLQETQYF
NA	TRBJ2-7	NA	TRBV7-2	TGTGCCAGCAGCTTAGGGACAGCCTACGAGCAGTACTTC	CASSLGTAYEQYF